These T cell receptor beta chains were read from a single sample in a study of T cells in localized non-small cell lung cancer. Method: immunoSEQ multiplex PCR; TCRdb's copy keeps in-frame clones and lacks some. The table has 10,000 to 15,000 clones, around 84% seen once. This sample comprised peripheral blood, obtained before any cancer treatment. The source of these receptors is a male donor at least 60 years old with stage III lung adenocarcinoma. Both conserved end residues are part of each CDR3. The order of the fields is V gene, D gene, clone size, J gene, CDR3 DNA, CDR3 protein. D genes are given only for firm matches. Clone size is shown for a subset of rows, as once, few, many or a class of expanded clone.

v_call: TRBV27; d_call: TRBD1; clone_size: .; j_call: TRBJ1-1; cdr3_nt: TGTGCCACCTCAACCAGGGACAGACCTTACACTGAAGCTTTCTTT; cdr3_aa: CATSTRDRPYTEAFF
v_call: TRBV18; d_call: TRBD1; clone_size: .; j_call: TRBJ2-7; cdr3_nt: TGTGCCAGCCGGGGCCCAGGGGGCCGTATAGCGACGAGCTCCTACGAGCAGTACTTC; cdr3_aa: CASRGPGGRIATSSYEQYF
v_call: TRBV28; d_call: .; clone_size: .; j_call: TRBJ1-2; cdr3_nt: TGTGCCAGCAGTTCAACCCTCGGGACAACCTCAATCTATGGCTACACCTTC; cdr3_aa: CASSSTLGTTSIYGYTF
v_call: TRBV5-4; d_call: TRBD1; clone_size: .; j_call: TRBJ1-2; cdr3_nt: TGTGCCAGCAGGTCAGGACAGGGCGAGAATGGCTACACCTTC; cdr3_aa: CASRSGQGENGYTF
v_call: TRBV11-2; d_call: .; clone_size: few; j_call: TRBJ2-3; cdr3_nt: TGTGCCAGCAGCCCCTCCCCTGGTACGCAGTATTTT; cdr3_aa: CASSPSPGTQYF
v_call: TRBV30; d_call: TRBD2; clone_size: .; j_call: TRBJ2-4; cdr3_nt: TGTGCCTGGAGCGATAAGACTAGCGGGAGCCCCGTAGGGTACTTC; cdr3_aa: CAWSDKTSGSPVGYF
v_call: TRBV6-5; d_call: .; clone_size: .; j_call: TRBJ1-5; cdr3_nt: TGTGCCACGGGGGGGGGTGGACAGCCCCAGCATTTT; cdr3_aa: CATGGGGQPQHF
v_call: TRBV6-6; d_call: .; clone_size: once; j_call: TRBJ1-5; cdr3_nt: TGTGCCAGCAGTTACCGATTCCAGGAGCCCCAGCATTTT; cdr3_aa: CASSYRFQEPQHF
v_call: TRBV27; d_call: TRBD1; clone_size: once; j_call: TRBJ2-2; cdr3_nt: TGTGCCAGCGGGGACAGGGGAACCGGGGAGCTGTTTTTT; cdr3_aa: CASGDRGTGELFF
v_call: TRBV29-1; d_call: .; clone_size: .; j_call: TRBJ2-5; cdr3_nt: TGCAGCGTCCTCAGAGAGACCCAGTACTTC; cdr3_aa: CSVLRETQYF
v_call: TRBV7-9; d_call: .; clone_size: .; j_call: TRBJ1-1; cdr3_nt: TGTGCCAGCAGCTCCCGGGTGAACACTGAAGCTTTCTTT; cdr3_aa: CASSSRVNTEAFF
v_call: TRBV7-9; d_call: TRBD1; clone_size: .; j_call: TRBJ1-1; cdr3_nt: TGTGCCAGCAGTTTTGGACAGGGTGGAGAAGCTTTCTTT; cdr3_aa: CASSFGQGGEAFF
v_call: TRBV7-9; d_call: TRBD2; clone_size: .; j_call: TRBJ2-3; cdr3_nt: TGTGCCAGCAGCTTAACGGGGGGGATAATCACAGATACGCAGTATTTT; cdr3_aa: CASSLTGGIITDTQYF
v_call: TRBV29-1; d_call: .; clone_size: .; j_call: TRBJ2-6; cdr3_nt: TGCAGCGTTGAAACCGCGAGGGGGGCCAACGTCCTGACTTTC; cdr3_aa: CSVETARGANVLTF
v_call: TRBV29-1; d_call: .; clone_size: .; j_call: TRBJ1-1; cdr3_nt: TGCAGCGTTGAAGGGATAGGATGGGACGGCTTGAGTGCTTTCTTT; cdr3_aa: CSVEGIGWDGLSAFF
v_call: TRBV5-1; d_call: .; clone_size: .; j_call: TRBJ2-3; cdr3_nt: TGCGCCAGCAGCTTTAGCGAGAGCACAGATACGCAGTATTTT; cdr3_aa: CASSFSESTDTQYF
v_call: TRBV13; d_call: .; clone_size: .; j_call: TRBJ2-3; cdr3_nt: TGTGCCAGCAGCATCCTAGCGTACTCTAGCACAGATACGCAGTATTTT; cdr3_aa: CASSILAYSSTDTQYF
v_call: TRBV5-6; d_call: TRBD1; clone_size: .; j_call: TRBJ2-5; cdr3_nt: TGTGCCAGCAGCCCCGCGGGGACAGGGTTGACTTCGGCCCAGTACTTC; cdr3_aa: CASSPAGTGLTSAQYF
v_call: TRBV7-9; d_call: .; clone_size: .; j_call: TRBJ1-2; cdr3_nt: TGTGCCAGCAGCCCCGGGGGCAGTGGCTACACCTTC; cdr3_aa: CASSPGGSGYTF
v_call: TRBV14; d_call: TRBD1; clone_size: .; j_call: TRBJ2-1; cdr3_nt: TGTGCCAGCAGCCAGCTGGACAGGGCTAAAAATGAGCAGTTCTTC; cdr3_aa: CASSQLDRAKNEQFF
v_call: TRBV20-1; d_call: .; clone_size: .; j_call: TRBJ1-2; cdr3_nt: TGCAGTGCTAGGGCGGATTATGGCTACACCTTC; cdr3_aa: CSARADYGYTF
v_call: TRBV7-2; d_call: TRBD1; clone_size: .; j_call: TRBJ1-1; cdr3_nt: TGTGCCAGCAGCTTCGTCGGGGGGACAGGGAAAACTGAAGCTTTCTTT; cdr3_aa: CASSFVGGTGKTEAFF
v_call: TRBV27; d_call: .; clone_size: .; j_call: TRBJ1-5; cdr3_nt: TGTGCCAGCAGTAGCTTGGGGCCCGATCAGCCCCAGCATTTT; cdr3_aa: CASSSLGPDQPQHF
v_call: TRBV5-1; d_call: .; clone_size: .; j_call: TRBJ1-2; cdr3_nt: TGCGCCAGCAGTTTTCCCCCGTTCGGCTACACCTTC; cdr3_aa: CASSFPPFGYTF
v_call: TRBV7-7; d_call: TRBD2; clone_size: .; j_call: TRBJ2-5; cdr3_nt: TGTGCCAGCAGCCCAGGACTAGCGGGAGGGTACGAGACCCAGTACTTC; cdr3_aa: CASSPGLAGGYETQYF
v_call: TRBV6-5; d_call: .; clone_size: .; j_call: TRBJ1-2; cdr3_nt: TGTGCCAGCAGTTACAGGGGTGGGGGGACGAATGGCTACACCTTC; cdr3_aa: CASSYRGGGTNGYTF
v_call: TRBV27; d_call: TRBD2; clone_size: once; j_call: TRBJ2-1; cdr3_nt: TGTGCCAGCAATCTGGGACTAGCGGGGAAGTTTAGTGAGCAGTTCTTC; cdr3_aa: CASNLGLAGKFSEQFF
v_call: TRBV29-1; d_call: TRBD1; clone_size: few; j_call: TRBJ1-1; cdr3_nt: TGCAGCGTTGACCGGACAGGAGGGAACACTGAAGCTTTCTTT; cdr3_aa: CSVDRTGGNTEAFF
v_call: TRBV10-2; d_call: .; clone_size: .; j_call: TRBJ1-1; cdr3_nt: TGCGCCAGCAGTGAGTGGAGACTACTGAACACTGAAGCTTTCTTT; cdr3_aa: CASSEWRLLNTEAFF
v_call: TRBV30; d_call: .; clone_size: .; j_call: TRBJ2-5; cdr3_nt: TGTGCCTGGAGTGTACAGGTTCAAGAGACCCAGTACTTC; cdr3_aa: CAWSVQVQETQYF
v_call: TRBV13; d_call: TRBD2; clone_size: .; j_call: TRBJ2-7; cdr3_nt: TGTGCCAGCAGCTTCCGACTAGCGGGAGTACGAGAGCAGTACTTC; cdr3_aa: CASSFRLAGVREQYF
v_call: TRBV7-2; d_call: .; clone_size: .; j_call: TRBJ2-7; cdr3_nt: TGTGCCAGCAGCCCTTCGTCGACAGTCTCCTACGAGCAGTACTTC; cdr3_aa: CASSPSSTVSYEQYF
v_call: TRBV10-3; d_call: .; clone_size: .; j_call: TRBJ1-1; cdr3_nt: TGTGCCATCAGAGGGGCAGGGCGTTCGACGGAAGCTTTCTTT; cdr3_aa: CAIRGAGRSTEAFF